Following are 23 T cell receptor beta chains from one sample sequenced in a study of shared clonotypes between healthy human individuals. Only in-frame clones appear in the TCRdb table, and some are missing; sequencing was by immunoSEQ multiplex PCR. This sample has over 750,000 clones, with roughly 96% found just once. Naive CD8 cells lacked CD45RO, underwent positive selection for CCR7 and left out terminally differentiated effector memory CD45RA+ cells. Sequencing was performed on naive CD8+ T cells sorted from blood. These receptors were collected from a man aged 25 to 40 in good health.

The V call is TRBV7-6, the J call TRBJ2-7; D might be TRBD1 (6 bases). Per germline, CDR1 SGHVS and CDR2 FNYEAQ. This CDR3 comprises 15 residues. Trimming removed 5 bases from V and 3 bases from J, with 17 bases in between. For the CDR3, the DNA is TGTGCCAGCAGCACAAGGACAGCTTCTTACTACGAGCAGTACTTC. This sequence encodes CASSTRTASYYEQYF.

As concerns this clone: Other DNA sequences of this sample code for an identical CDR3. The CDR3 region is CASSLLNQPQHF. The CDR3 coding sequence is TGTGCCAGCAGCTTATTAAATCAGCCCCAGCATTTT. The chain joins TRBV7-9 to TRBJ1-5; D gene ambiguous. Trimming pared 2 bases from V and 4 bases from J, leaving 3 bases between. Germline V CDR1 and CDR2: SEHNR, FQNEAQ (reference sequence). The CDR3 is 12 residues long.

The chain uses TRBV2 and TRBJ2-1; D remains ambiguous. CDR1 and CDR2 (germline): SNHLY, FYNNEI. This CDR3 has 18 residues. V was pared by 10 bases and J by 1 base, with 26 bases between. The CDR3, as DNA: TGTGCCACCGGGTCGGTAGAAGACCCAGTTGGGTCCTACAATGAGCAGTTCTTC. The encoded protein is CATGSVEDPVGSYNEQFF. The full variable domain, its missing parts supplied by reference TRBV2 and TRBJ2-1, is EPEVTQTPSHQVTQMGQEVILRCVPISNHLYFYWYRQILGQKVEFLVSFYNNEISEKSEIFDDQFSVERPDGSNFTLKIRSTKLEDSAMYFCATGSVEDPVGSYNEQFFGPGTRLTVL.

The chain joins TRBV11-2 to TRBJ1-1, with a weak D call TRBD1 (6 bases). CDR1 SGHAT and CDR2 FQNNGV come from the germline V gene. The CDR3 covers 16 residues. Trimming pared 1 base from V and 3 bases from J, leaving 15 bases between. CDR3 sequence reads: CASSLGSRGLDTEAFF. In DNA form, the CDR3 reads TGTGCCAGCAGCTTAGGATCACGGGGGCTGGACACTGAAGCTTTCTTT.

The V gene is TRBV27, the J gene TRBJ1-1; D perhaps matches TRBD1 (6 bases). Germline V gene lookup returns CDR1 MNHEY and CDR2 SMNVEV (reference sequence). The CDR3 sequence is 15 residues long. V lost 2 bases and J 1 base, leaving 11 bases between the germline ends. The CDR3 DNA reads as TGTGCCAGCAGTTTACAGGGGATTGGGAACACTGAAGCTTTCTTT. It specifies CASSLQGIGNTEAFF.

CDR3 sequence reads: CASTDRDGEYQETQYF. The CDR3 nucleotides read TGTGCCAGCACCGACCGGGACGGAGAATACCAAGAGACCCAGTACTTC. The chain employs TRBV7-9 and TRBJ2-5, with D perhaps given as TRBD1 or TRBD2 (5 bases each). Trimming shortened V by 7 bases and J by 0 bases, and 18 bases separated the two germline ends. Germline CDR1 and CDR2: SEHNR and FQNEAQ (reference sequence). CDR3 length: 16 residues.

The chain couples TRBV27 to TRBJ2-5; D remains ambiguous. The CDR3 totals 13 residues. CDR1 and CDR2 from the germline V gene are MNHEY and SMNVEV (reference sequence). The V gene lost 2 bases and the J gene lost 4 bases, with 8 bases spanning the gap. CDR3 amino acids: CASSLTFGETQYF. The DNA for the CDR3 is TGTGCCAGCAGTTTAACGTTTGGAGAGACCCAGTACTTC.

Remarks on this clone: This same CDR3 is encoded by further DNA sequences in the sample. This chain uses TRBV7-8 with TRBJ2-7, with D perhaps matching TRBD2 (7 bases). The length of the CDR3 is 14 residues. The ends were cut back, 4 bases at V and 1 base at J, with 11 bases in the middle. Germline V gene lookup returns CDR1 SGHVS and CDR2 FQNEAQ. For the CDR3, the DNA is TGTGCCAGCAGCTCGGGGGGCCTTTCCTACGAGCAGTACTTC. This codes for CASSSGGLSYEQYF.

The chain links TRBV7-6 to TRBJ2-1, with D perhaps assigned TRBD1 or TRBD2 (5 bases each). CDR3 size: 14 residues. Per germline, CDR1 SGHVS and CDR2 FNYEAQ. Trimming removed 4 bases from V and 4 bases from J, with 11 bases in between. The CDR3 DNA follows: TGTGCCAGCAGCTACGGGACGGGTTACAATGAGCAGTTCTTC. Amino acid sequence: CASSYGTGYNEQFF.

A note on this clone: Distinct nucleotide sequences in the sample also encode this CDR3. CDR3 sequence: CASSVGLAGVSYEQYF. The CDR3 bases are TGTGCCAGCAGCGTGGGACTAGCGGGGGTGTCCTACGAGCAGTACTTC. The chain recombines TRBV9 with TRBJ2-7; 14 positions match TRBD2. The germline gives CDR1 SGDLS, CDR2 YYNGEE. Trimming cost V 2 bases and J 1 base; bases outside gene matches: 2. This CDR3 spans 16 amino acids. The full variable domain, rest sourced from reference TRBV9 and TRBJ2-7, is DSGVTQTPKHLITATGQRVTLRCSPRSGDLSVYWYQQSLDQGLQFLIQYYNGEERAKGNILERFSAQQFPDLHSELNLSSLELGDSALYFCASSVGLAGVSYEQYFGPGTRLTVT.

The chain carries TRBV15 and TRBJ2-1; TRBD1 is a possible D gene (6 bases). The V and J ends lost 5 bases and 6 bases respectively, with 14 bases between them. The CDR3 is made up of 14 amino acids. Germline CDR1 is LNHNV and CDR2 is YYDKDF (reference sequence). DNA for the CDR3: TGTGCCACCAGCGCTAGGGACAACCTCAATGAGCAGTTCTTC. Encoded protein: CATSARDNLNEQFF.

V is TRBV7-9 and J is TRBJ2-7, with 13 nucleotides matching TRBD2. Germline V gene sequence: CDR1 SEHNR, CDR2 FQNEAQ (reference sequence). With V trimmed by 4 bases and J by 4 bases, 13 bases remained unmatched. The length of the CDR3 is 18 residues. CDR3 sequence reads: CASSSSGVLAGGPYEQYF. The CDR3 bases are TGTGCCAGCAGCTCAAGCGGGGTACTAGCGGGAGGGCCGTACGAGCAGTACTTC.

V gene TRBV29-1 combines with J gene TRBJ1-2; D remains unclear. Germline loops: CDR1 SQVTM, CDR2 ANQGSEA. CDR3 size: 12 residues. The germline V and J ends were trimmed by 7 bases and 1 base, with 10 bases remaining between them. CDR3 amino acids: CSAEAVNYGYTF. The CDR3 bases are TGCAGCGCCGAGGCGGTTAACTATGGCTACACCTTC.

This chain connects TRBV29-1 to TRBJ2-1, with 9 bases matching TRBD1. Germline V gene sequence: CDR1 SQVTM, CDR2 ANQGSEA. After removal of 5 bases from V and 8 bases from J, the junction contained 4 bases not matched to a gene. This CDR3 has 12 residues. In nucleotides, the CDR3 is TGCAGCGTTTTTGGGACAGGGTATGAGCAGTTCTTC. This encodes CSVFGTGYEQFF.

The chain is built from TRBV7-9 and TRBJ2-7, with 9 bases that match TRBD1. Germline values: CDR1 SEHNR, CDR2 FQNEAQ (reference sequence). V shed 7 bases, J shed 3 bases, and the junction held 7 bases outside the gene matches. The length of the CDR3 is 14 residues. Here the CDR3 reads CASTPGTGYYEQYF. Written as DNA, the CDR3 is TGTGCCAGCACCCCCGGGACAGGGTACTACGAGCAGTACTTC. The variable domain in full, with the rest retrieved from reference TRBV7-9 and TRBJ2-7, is DTGVSQNPRHKITKRGQNVTFRCDPISEHNRLYWYRQTLGQGPEFLTYFQNEAQLEKSRLLSDRFSAERPKGSFSTLEIQRTEQGDSAMYLCASTPGTGYYEQYFGPGTRLTVT.

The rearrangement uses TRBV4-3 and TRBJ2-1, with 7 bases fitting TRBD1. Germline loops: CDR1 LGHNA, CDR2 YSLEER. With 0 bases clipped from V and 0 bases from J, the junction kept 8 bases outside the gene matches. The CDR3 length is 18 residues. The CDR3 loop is CASSQDPSGGDSYNEQFF. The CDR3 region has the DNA TGCGCCAGCAGCCAAGATCCTTCAGGGGGTGACTCCTACAATGAGCAGTTCTTC.

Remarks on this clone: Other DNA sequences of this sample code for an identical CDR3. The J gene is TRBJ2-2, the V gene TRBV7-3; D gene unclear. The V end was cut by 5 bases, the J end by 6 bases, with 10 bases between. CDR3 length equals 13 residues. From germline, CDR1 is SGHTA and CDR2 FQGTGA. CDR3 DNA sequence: TGTGCCAGCAGCCCCGGATTCCCCGGGGAGCTGTTTTTT. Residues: CASSPGFPGELFF.

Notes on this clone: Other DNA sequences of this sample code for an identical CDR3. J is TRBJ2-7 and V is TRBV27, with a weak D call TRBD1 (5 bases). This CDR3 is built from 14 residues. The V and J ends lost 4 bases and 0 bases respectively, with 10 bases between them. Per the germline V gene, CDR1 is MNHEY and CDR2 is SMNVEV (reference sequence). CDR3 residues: CASSYSDSSYEQYF. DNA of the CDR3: TGTGCCAGCAGTTACAGCGACAGCTCCTACGAGCAGTACTTC.

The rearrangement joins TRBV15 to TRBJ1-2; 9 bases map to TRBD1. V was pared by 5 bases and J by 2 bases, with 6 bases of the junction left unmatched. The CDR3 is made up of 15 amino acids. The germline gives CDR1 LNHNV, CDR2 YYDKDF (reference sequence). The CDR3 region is CATSGDRESNYGYTF. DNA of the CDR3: TGTGCCACCAGCGGGGACAGGGAGTCAAACTATGGCTACACCTTC.

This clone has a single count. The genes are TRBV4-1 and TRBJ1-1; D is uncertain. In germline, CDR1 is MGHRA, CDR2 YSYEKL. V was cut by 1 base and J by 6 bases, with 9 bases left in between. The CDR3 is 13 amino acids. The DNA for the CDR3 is TGCGCCAGCAGCCAAGTTGTTCCCCCTGAAGCTTTCTTT. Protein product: CASSQVVPPEAFF.

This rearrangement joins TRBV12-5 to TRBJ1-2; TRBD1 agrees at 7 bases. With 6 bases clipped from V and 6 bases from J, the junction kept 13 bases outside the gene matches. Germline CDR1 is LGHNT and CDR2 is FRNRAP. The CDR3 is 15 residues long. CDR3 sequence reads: CASGNPGQKIDGYTF. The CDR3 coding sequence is TGTGCTAGTGGAAACCCGGGACAGAAGATCGATGGCTACACCTTC.

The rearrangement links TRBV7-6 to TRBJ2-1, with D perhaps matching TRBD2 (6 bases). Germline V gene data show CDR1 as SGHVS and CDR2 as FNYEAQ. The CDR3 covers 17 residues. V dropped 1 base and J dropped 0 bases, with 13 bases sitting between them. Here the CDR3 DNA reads TGTGCCAGCAGCTTAGAGGCGGAGGGGAGCTCCTACAATGAGCAGTTCTTC. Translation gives CASSLEAEGSSYNEQFF.

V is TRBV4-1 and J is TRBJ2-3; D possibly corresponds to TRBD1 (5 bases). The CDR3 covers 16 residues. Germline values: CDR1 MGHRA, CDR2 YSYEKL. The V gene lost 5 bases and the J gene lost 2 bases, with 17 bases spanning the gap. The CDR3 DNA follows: TGCGCCAGCAGCTGGGCGACAGCCCAATTCACAGATACGCAGTATTTT. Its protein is CASSWATAQFTDTQYF.